Here is one T cell receptor (beta chain) with its context. The data belong to a study of blood T cell repertoires in COVID-19. Study-wide context: Specimens from acute and convalescent COVID-19 originated in the United States, Italy and Spain.

CDR3 length: 13 residues. CDR1 is SQVTM, CDR2 ANQGSEA, per germline. Trimming removed 5 bases from V and 10 bases from J; junction bases left unmatched: 8. Produced via immunoSEQ multiplex PCR; TCRdb's table is partial and in-frame only. The table records a few hundred thousand clones, roughly 84% of them present only once. This receptor was identified in a man younger than 40 in a cohort exposed to, infected with or recovered from COVID-19 (not recorded which). Sequences were obtained from PBMCs or T cells enriched from blood (not recorded which). The chain couples TRBV29-1 to TRBJ1-6; 7 bases align to TRBD1. The CDR3 region is CSVKLEGGSPLHF. The CDR3 DNA follows: TGCAGCGTTAAGTTGGAAGGGGGCTCACCCCTCCACTTT.